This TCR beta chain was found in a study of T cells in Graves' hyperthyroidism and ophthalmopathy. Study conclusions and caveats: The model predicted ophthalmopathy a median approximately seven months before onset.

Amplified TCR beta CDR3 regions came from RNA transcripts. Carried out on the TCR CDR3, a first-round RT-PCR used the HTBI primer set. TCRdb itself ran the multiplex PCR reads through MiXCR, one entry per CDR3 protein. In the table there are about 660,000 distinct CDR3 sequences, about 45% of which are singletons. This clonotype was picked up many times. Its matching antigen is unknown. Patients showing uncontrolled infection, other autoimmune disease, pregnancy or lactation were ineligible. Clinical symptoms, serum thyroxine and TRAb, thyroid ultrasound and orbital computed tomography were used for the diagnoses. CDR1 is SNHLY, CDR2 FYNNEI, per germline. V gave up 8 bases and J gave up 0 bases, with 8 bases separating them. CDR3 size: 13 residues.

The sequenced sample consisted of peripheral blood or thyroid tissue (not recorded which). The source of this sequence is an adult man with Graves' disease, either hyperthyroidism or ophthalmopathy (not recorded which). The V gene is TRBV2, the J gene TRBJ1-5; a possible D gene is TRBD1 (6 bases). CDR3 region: CASDRFSNQPQHF. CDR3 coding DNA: TGTGCCAGCGACAGGTTTAGCAATCAGCCCCAGCATTTT.